The clone carrying this T cell receptor (beta chain) was counted ten times or more. Its antigen is as yet unknown. The source of the sample is a study of CD8 T cells in ankylosing spondylitis. TCRdb redid the calling of the 5' RACE reads with MiXCR, one entry per CDR3 protein. The sample includes around 280,000 distinct CDR3 sequences, 20% of them seen just once. Study findings and constraints: Clones tied to disease were said to be significantly enriched in matched ankylosing spondylitis synovial fluid. Roughly eight highly homologous variants formed a TCR beta motif that appeared characteristic of ankylosing spondylitis blood.

Sequencing was done on a sample of blood, either unsorted or a sorted T cell fraction (not recorded which). The clonotype originates from a male donor with ankylosing spondylitis or in good health (not recorded which).

CDR3 amino acids: CASRSPGANNEQFF. In nucleotides, the CDR3 is TGTGCCAGCAGATCCCCCGGGGCTAACAATGAGCAGTTCTTC. The chain carries TRBV6-1 and TRBJ2-1; TRBD1 or TRBD2 may be the D gene (5 bases each). Germline CDR1 and CDR2: MNHNS and SASEGT. The CDR3 has 14 residues. V dropped 6 bases and J dropped 5 bases, with 14 bases sitting between them.